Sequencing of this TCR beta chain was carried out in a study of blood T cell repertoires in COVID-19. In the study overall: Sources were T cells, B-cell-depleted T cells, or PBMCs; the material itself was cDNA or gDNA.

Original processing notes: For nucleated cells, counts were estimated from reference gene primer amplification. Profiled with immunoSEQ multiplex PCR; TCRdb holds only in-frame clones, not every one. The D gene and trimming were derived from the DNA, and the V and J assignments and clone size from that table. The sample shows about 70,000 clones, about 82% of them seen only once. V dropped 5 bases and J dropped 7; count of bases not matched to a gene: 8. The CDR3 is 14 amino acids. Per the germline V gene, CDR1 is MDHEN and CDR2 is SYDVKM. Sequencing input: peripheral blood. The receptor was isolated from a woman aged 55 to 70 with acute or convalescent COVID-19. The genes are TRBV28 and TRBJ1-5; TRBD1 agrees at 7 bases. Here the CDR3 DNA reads TGTGCCAGCAGTGGCTCAGGGGGGCGCCAGCCCCAGCATTTT. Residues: CASSGSGGRQPQHF. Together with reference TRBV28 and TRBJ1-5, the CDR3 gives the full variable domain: DVKVTQSSRYLVKRTGEKVFLECVQDMDHENMFWYRQDPGLGLRLIYFSYDVKMKEKGDIPEGYSVSREKKERFSLILESASTNQTSMYLCASSGSGGRQPQHFGDGTRLSIL.